The rows below give T cell receptor beta chains drawn from one sample of a study of a mutant IDH1 vaccine in newly diagnosed glioma. TCRdb keeps only in-frame clones here, not all; method: immunoSEQ multiplex PCR. Among around 32,000 clones, approximately 79% were seen once, and the ten largest hold about 9.3%. These receptors have no known antigen. Sequenced material: PBMCs, taken from a glioma patient whose treatment included an IDH1 peptide vaccine. The receptor set was obtained from a woman aged 25 to 45 with glioma. Some clones in this sample may be carry-over from other donors' samples. CDR3s leave out the opening cysteine and the closing phenylalanine or tryptophan. Rows may omit the clone size; those that give it use once, few, many or a size class.

TRBV4-1 | - | ASSQPGQGGAEGGYT
TRBV19 | once | ASTTGLASTEQF
TRBV6-6 | - | ASSYRSESNQPQH
TRBV6-4 | - | ASSDSVEPGELF
TRBV5-6 | few | ASSRQGKSNQPQH
TRBV11-2 | medium-sized | ASSLGAERG
TRBV2 | - | ASQMIALQQY
TRBV27 | - | ASKRWDSGANVLT
TRBV5-8 | few | ASSLYGPYEQY
TRBV6-5 | - | ASSYSSGSTDTQY
TRBV7-9 | - | ASSLSGGGGAKNIQY
TRBV28 | - | ASNHGPLNTEAF
TRBV19 | - | ASSIKRGVQEQY
TRBV9 | - | ASSVASGGSGELF
TRBV7-9 | - | ASSIFPPGTSSYEQY
TRBV7-9 | few | ASGGPGNQPQH
TRBV28 | - | ATQGTSGRNEQF
TRBV10-1 | - | ASSERTSVYHEQY
TRBV5-8 | few | ASSLGPGGGTEAF
TRBV5-6 | few | ASSLVSGTAGF
TRBV9 | few | ASSVGGGPEAF
TRBV4-1 | - | ASSQERGNTEAF
TRBV19 | - | ASSIQASSYNEQF
TRBV5-4 | - | ASSLRFQGSSGNTIY
TRBV5-4 | - | ASSLPSGGDEKLF
TRBV2 | - | ASSEIGQASSYNEQF
TRBV4-2 | - | ASSSEWGERSYEQY